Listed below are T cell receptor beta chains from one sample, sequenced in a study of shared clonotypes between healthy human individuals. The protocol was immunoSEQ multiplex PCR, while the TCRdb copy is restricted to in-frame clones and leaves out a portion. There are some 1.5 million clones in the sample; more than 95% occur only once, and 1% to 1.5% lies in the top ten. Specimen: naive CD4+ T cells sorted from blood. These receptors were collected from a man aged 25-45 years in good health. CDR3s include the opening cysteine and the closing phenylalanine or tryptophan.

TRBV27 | CASRGTGTDTQYF
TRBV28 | CASSRSAGVRVGGYTF
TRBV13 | CASSLGPPTERGWAQHF
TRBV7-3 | CASSLGLAGTGELFF
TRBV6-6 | CASSYSAYQPQHF
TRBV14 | CASSQVTAKRDGYTF
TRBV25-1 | CASSQAADGGYTF
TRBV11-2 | CASSPQAMTEAFF
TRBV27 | CASSLSAGLQPQHF
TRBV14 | CASSRNFPGQGFHEQYF
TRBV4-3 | CASSQEQGNEQYF
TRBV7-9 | CASSFTSGRFGETQYF
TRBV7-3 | CASGGPGALGTDTQYF
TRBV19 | CASRLDRGTNYGYTF
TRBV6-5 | CASSFWPGGGSYEQYF
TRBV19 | CASTIPSGIGNQPQHF
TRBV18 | CASSPWTSYEQYF
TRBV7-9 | CASSSGQGRNNEQFF
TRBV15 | CATSRDLRGRGSTDTQYF
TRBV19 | CASPRKLSGTAVIWSTEAFF
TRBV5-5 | CASSGTGYSNQPQHF
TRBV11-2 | CASSSRGGSSYEQYF
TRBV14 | CASSLASGTLSRYEQYF